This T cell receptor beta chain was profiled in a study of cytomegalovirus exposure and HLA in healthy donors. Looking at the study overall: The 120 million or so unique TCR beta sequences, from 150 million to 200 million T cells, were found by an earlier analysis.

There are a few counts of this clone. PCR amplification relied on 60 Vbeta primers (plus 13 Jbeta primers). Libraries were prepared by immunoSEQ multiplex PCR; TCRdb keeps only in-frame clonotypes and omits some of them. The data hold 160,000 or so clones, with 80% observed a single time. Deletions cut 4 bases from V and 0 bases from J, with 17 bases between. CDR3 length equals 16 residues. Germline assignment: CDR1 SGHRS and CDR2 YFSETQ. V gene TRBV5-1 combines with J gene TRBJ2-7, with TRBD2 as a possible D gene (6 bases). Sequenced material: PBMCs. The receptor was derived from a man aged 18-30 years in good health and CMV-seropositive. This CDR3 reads CASSVDPGLRSYEQYF. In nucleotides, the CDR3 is TGCGCCAGCAGCGTAGACCCGGGACTTCGCTCCTACGAGCAGTACTTC.